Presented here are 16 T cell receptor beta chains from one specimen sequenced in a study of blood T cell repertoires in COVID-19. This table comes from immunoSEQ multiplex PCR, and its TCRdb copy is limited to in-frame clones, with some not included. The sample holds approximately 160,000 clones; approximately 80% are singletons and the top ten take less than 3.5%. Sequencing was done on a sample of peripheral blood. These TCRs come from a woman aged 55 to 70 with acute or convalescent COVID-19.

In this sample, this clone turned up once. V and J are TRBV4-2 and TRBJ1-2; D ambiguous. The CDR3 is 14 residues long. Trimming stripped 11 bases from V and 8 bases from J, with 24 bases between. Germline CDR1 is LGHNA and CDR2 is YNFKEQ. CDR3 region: CAGLRTTISPGYTF. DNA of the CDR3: TGTGCCGGACTCCGAACAACAATTTCTCCAGGCTACACCTTC.

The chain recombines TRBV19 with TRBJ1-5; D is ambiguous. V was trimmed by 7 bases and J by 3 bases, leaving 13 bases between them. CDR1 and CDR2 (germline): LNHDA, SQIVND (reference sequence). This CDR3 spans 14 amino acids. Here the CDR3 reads CASTSGGINQPQHF. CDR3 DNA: TGTGCCAGTACCTCGGGAGGGATCAATCAGCCCCAGCATTTT.

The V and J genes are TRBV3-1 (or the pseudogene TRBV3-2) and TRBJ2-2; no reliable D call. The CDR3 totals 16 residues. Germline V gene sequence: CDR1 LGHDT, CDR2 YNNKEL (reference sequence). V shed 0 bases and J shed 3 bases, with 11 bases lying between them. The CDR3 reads CASSQDRIAYTGELFF. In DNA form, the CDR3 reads TGTGCCAGCAGCCAAGATAGAATAGCCTACACCGGGGAGCTGTTTTTT.

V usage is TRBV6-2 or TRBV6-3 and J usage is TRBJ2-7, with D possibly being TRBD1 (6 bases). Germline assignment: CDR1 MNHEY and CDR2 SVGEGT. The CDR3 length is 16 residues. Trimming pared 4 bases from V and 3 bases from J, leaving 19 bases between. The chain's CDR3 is CASSSLIPGHFYEQYF. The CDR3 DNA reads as TGTGCCAGCAGTTCCTTAATCCCGGGACATTTCTACGAGCAGTACTTC.

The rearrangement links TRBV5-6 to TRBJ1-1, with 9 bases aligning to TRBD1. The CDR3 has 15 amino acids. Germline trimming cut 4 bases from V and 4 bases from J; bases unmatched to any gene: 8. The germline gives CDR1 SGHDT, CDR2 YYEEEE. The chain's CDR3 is CASSNLLTGGTEAFF. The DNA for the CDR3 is TGTGCCAGCAGCAACCTTTTGACAGGGGGCACTGAAGCTTTCTTT.

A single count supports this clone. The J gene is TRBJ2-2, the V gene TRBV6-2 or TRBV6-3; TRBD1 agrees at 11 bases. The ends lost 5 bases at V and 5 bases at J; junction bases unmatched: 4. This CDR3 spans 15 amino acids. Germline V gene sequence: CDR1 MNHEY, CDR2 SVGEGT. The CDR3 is CASSPGTGGTGELFF. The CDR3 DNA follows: TGTGCCAGCAGTCCCGGGACAGGGGGGACCGGGGAGCTGTTTTTT.

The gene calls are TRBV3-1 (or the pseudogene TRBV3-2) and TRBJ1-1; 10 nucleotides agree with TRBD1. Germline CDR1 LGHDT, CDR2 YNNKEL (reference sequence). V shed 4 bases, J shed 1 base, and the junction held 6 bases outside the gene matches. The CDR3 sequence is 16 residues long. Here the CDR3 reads CASSPRTGGGNTEAFF. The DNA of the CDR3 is TGTGCCAGCAGCCCAAGGACAGGGGGAGGGAACACTGAAGCTTTCTTT.

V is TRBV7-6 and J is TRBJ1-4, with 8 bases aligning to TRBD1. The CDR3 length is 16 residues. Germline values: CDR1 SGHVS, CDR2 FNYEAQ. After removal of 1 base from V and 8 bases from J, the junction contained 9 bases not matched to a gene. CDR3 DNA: TGTGCCAGCAGCTTAGACACCGCAGGGGGCGGGGAAAAACTGTTTTTT. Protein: CASSLDTAGGGEKLFF.

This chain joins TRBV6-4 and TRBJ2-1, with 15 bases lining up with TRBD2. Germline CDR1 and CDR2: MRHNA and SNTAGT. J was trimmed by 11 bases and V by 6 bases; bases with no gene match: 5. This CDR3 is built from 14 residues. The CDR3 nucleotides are TGTGCCAGCAGCCGCGGACTAGCGGGGGGGCAGCAGTTCTTC. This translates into CASSRGLAGGQQFF.

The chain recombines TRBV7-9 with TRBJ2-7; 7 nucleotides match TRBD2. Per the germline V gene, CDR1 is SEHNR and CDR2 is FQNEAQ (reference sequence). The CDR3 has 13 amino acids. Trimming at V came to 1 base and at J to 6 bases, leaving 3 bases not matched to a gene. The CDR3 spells CASSLGGGSEQYF. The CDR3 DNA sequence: TGTGCCAGCAGCTTAGGGGGAGGGTCCGAGCAGTACTTC.

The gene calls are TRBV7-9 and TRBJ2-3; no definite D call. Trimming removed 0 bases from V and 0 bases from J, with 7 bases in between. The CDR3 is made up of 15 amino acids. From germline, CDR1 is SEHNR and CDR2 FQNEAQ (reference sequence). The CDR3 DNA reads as TGTGCCAGCAGCTTAGCTGTACTGAGCACAGATACGCAGTATTTT. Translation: CASSLAVLSTDTQYF.

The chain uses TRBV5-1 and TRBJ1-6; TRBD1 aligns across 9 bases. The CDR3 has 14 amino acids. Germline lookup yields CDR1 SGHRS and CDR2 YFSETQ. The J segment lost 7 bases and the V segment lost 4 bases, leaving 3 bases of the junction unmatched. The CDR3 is CASSRDRDNSPLHF. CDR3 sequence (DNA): TGCGCCAGCAGCCGGGACAGGGACAATTCACCCCTCCACTTT.

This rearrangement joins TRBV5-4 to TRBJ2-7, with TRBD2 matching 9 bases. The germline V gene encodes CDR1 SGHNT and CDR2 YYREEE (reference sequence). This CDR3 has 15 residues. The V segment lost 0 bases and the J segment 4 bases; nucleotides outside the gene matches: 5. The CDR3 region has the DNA TGTGCCAGCAGCTTGGGGCGGGGGGGCCTTTACGAGCAGTACTTC. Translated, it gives CASSLGRGGLYEQYF.

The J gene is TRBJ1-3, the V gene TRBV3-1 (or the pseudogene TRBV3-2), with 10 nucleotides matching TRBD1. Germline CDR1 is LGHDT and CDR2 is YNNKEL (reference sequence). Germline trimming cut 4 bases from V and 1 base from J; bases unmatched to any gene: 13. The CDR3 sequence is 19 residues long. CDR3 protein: CASSPRGTGAVRSGNTIYF. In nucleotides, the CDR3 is TGTGCCAGCAGCCCTCGGGGGACAGGGGCAGTCCGATCTGGAAACACCATATATTTT.

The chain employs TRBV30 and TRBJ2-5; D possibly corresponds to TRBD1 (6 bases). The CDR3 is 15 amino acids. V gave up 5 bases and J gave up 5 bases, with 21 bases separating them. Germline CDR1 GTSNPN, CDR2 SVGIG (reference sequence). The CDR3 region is CAWRFRGRGRETQYF. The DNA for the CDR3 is TGTGCCTGGCGATTCCGGGGCAGGGGAAGGGAGACCCAGTACTTC.

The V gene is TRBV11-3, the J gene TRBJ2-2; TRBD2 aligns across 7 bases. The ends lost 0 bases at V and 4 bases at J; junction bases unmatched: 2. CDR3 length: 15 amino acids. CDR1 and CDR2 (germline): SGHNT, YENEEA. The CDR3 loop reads CASSLDGRATGELFF. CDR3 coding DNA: TGTGCCAGCAGCTTAGATGGGAGGGCCACCGGGGAGCTGTTTTTT. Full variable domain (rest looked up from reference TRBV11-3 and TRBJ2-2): EAGVVQSPRYKIIEKKQPVAFWCNPISGHNTLYWYLQNLGQGPELLIRYENEEAVDDSQLPKDRFSAERLKGVDSTLKIQPAELGDSAVYLCASSLDGRATGELFFGEGSRLTVL.